The present entry profiles one T cell receptor beta chain with its context. The target of this receptor is not known. The record has no base qualities; no much larger clone is one base away. This entry belongs to a study of graft-versus-host responses after intestinal transplantation (dated by TCRdb to the early 2020s). At the level of the whole study: Recipients received multivisceral, liver-intestinal, or isolated intestinal transplants. Anti-thymocyte globulin induction was given to all recipients, followed by maintenance tacrolimus and steroids for two to four years. After intestinal transplantation, graft-versus-host and host-versus-graft alloreactive T cell clones were followed in the graft, circulation and bone marrow using bulk TCR-beta CDR3 sequencing. Alloreactive clones were identified by sequencing pre-transplant mixed lymphocyte reaction products and comparing these products with unstimulated pre-transplant donor and recipient T cells. The cohort enrolled 20 to 30 intestinal transplant recipients, one of whom was a retransplant, and 3 patients without pretransplant specimens were excluded. A peak of at least 4% donor T cells among recipient peripheral blood mononuclear cells was the definition used for donor T cell macrochimerism. Samples from a few later patients were sequenced in-house on an Illumina MiSeq with MiXCR processing rather than by the commercial service. Study-wide conclusions, independent of this receptor: In patients with donor T cell macrochimerism, the allografts had high GvH to HvG T cell clonal ratios. Early after transplant, peak levels of circulating GvH clones were found to be associated with declines in HvG clones. The relatively low number and heterogeneity of intestinal transplant patients limited the conclusions. GvH clones were detected in recipient bone marrow, and some appeared earlier in ileal mucosa or blood, consistent with an intestinal mucosal origin.

Receptor amplification or capture employed the immunoSEQ multiplex PCR assay. For most patients, genomic DNA was isolated with the Qiagen DNeasy Blood and Tissue Kit and sent frozen to Adaptive Biotechnologies for TCR sequencing. Adaptive Biotechnologies carried out high-throughput TCR-beta CDR3 sequencing of genomic DNA for most patients. Per the original workflow: TCR sequencing data for 15 to 20 patients were retrieved from Adaptive's ImmunoSEQ software; a few other patients were processed with MiXCR and VDJtools. To correct CD4 versus CD8 sorting errors, sequences present in both subsets at a frequency ratio below 5:1 were removed. Because the origin of CDR3 nucleotide sequences shared between donor and recipient could not be assigned, those sequences were removed. To count as alloreactive, a clone needed at least 2-fold expansion over unstimulated cells and a minimum CFSE-low frequency of 0.002% (template counts) or 0.001% (read counts). Clones detected in sequenced pre-transplant spleen, lymph node, or MLR CFSE-low populations of the donor or recipient were defined as mappable. Cumulative frequency of alloreactive clones was calculated as a percentage of all sequences weighted by copy number. Here the immuneACCESS table is served through TCRdb, limited to in-frame sequences with V and J called. Missing clones are a known gap in these copies; in checked studies unresolved V genes cover under half, and the rest lacks a known reason. The V and J calls and clone size were taken over from that table, and D and trimming were inferred from the DNA. The sample records about 100,000 clones, about 90% of which are singletons. The ten largest clonotypes hold around 0.86% of the sample.

The CDR3 runs 14 residues from the cysteine to the phenylalanine. The read is trimmed to its CDR3 DNA, 42 bases read in frame from base 1. Reading the germline V gene (reference sequence) gives CDR1 LNHDA and CDR2 SQIVND. Trimming leaves V shorter by 5 bases and J shorter by 9 bases, with the junction holding 10 bases beyond the gene matches. Explained via the paper, the time point label denotes: cells obtained before transplantation from donor or recipient. CD3+CD4+ and CD3+CD8+ populations were FACS-sorted from unstimulated pre-transplant donor and recipient cells taken from spleen or lymph nodes.

Sequenced material: unstimulated CD4+ T cells sorted from spleen or lymph node cells, taken before transplant. This TCR was sampled from a human donor who was the organ donor for an intestinal transplant. The sequence links TRBV19 to TRBJ2-1; TRBD1 matches 7 bases in the middle. The DNA sequence is as follows: TGTGCCAGTAGTGTAGGACAGGTTTCGGGTGAGCAGTTCTTC. Its protein product is CASSVGQVSGEQFF.